Listed here are 12 T cell receptor beta chains from one sample, sequenced in a study of cytomegalovirus exposure and HLA in healthy donors (dated by TCRdb to about 2017). The method behind the library was the immunoSEQ multiplex PCR assay. A mixture of 60 forward primers for TCR Vbeta segments and 13 reverse primers for TCR Jbeta segments was used in the multiplex PCR. The immuneACCESS repertoire file appears here via TCRdb, limited to in-frame rearrangements. These files lack a portion of the clones; in checked studies, under half of the deficit traces to unresolved V genes, and the cause of the others is not known. The sample table lists 80,000 to 95,000 clones, more than 65% of them with a count of one. More than 15% of the sample comes from the top ten. The sample was PBMCs. These receptors were obtained from a young woman in good health and CMV-seropositive.

The sample holds one count of this clone. The chain is built from TRBV7-2 and TRBJ2-3, with 9 nucleotides matching TRBD1. V was clipped by 5 bases and J by 6 bases; unmatched bases: 12. Germline CDR1 reads SGHTA; CDR2 reads FQGNSA. This CDR3 is built from 16 residues. The CDR3 nucleotides read TGTGCCAGCAGCAGAAACAGGGGGCGGTTTCCCGATACGCAGTATTTT. This encodes CASSRNRGRFPDTQYF. The full variable domain, in which reference TRBV7-2 and TRBJ2-3 provide the parts outside the CDR3, is GAGVSQSPSNKVTEKGKDVELRCDPISGHTALYWYRQSLGQGLEFLIYFQGNSAPDKSGLPSDRFSAERTGGSVSTLTIQRTQQEDSAVYLCASSRNRGRFPDTQYFGPGTRLTVL.

This clone has just a few counts. The chain uses TRBV4-3 and TRBJ2-3, with D perhaps TRBD1 (6 bases). The CDR3 covers 17 residues. CDR1 and CDR2 from the germline V gene are LGHNA and YSLEER. V lost 2 bases, J lost 1 base, and 16 bases lay in between. CDR3 loop: CASSQSYRELGTDTQYF. CDR3 nucleotides: TGCGCCAGCAGCCAATCTTACAGGGAGTTGGGCACAGATACGCAGTATTTT.

The rearrangement uses TRBV7-2 and TRBJ1-2; D is unresolved. The V end was cut by 5 bases, the J end by 8 bases, with 15 bases between. The CDR3 has 13 amino acids. Germline V lookup: CDR1 SGHTA, CDR2 FQGNSA. The CDR3 here is CASSPREGSGYTF. For the CDR3, the DNA is TGTGCCAGCAGCCCTCGGGAGGGATCCGGCTACACCTTC.

The V and J genes are TRBV7-8 and TRBJ2-5; TRBD2 agrees at 7 bases. The CDR3 is 13 amino acids. The V gene's germline CDR1 is SGHVS and CDR2 FQNEAQ. V was pared by 5 bases and J by 6 bases, with 6 bases of the junction left unmatched. Here the CDR3 DNA reads TGTGCCAGCAGCCAACTAGCGTTGCAGACCCAGTACTTC. It specifies CASSQLALQTQYF.

This rearrangement joins TRBV28 to TRBJ2-2; D possibly corresponds to TRBD1 (7 bases). Germline CDR1 reads MDHEN; CDR2 reads SYDVKM. This CDR3 has 14 amino acids. V was shortened by 8 bases and J by 11 bases, with 21 bases between the two germline ends. CDR3 in DNA: TGTGCCAGCCTTCCCCAGGGGGGCCGGGGAGAGCTGTTTTTT. It is translated as CASLPQGGRGELFF.

The chain links TRBV6-5 to TRBJ2-5; D gene unclear. The CDR3 has 11 residues. Germline V CDR1 and CDR2: MNHEY, SVGAGI. Between the trimmed V and J ends, which lost 6 bases and 5 bases, there was a span of 7 bases. The chain's CDR3 is CASRKEETQYF. The CDR3 nucleotides are TGTGCCAGCAGGAAGGAGGAGACCCAGTACTTC.

The chain has TRBV19 and TRBJ2-6, with D perhaps TRBD1 (6 bases). The V gene lost 5 bases and the J gene lost 0 bases, with 17 bases spanning the gap. The germline gives CDR1 LNHDA, CDR2 SQIVND (reference sequence). The CDR3 extends over 18 amino acids. CDR3 amino acids: CASSGGDRTFSGANVLTF. The CDR3 DNA follows: TGTGCCAGTAGTGGCGGAGACAGGACTTTCTCTGGGGCCAACGTCCTGACTTTC.

This clone was seen a handful of times. The CDR3 DNA sequence: TGTGCCAGCAGCCAGGAAGGGGTCCAAGAGACCCAGTACTTC. Its translation is CASSQEGVQETQYF. The chain recombines TRBV4-2 with TRBJ2-5; a weak D match, TRBD1 (5 bases). The V end was cut by 3 bases, the J end by 1 base, with 9 bases between. Germline CDR1 LGHNA, CDR2 YNFKEQ. CDR3 length: 14 residues.

V gene TRBV5-1 combines with J gene TRBJ2-1; TRBD2 matches at 7 bases. From germline, CDR1 is SGHRS and CDR2 YFSETQ. This CDR3 is built from 20 residues. With 0 bases clipped from V and 0 bases from J, the junction kept 15 bases outside the gene matches. The CDR3 DNA sequence: TGCGCCAGCAGCTTGGTTCCGGGAGGAAGCCTACTGAGCTCCTACAATGAGCAGTTCTTC. This encodes CASSLVPGGSLLSSYNEQFF.

The V gene is TRBV6-1, the J gene TRBJ2-7, with 11 bases lining up with TRBD2. Per germline, CDR1 MNHNS and CDR2 SASEGT. The junction had 2 bases not matched to a gene; V was cut back by 2 bases and J by 2 bases. This CDR3 is built from 15 residues. The CDR3 loop reads CASSERTSGPYEQYF. CDR3 nucleotides: TGTGCCAGCAGTGAACGGACTAGCGGGCCCTACGAGCAGTACTTC.

This chain joins TRBV6-5 and TRBJ2-2, with 10 bases that match TRBD1. The V and J ends lost 6 bases and 5 bases, in that order; junction bases with no gene match: 9. CDR3 length: 16 residues. CDR1 MNHEY and CDR2 SVGAGI come from the germline V gene. CDR3 sequence: CASRYRDRGGTGELFF. The CDR3 DNA sequence: TGTGCCAGCAGATACCGGGACAGGGGTGGAACCGGGGAGCTGTTTTTT.

This clone appeared a few times. V usage is TRBV6-6 and J usage is TRBJ1-2; possibly TRBD1 for D (6 bases). In germline, CDR1 is MNHNY, CDR2 SVGAGI (reference sequence). The CDR3 is made up of 15 amino acids. The V end was cut by 5 bases, the J end by 4 bases, with 17 bases between. The CDR3: CASSPYTGTIYGYTF. DNA of the CDR3: TGTGCCAGCAGTCCCTATACCGGGACAATCTATGGCTACACCTTC.